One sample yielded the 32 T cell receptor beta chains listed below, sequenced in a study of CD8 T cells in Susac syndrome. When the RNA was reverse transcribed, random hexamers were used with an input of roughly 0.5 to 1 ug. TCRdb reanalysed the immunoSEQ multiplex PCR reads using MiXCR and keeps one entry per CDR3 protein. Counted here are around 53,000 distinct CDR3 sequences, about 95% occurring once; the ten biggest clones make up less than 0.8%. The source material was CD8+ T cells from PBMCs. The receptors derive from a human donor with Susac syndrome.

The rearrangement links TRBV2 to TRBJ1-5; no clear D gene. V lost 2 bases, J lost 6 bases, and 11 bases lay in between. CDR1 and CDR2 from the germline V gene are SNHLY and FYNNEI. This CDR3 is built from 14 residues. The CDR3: CASSESAGVQPQHF. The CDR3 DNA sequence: TGTGCCAGCAGTGAATCGGCCGGGGTTCAGCCCCAGCATTTT.

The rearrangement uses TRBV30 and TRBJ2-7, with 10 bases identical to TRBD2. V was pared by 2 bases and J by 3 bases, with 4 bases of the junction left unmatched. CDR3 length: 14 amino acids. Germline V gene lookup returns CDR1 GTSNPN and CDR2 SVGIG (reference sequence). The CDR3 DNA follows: TGTGCCTGGAGTTCCCTAGCGGGGGACTACGAGCAGTACTTC. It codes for CAWSSLAGDYEQYF.

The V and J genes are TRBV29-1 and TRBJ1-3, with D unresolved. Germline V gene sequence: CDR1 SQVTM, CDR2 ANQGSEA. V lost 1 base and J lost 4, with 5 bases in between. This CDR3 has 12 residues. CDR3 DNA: TGCAGCGTTGAAGGGAGAGGAAACACCATATATTTT. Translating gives CSVEGRGNTIYF.

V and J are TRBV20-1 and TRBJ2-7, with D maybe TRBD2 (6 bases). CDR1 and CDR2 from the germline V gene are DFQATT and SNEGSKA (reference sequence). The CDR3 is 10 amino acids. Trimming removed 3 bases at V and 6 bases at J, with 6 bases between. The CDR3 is CSASSGEQYF. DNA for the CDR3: TGCAGTGCTAGTAGCGGCGAGCAGTACTTC.

CDR3 loop: CASSDWGGATDTQYF. The DNA for the CDR3 is TGTGCCAGCAGTGATTGGGGGGGTGCCACAGATACGCAGTATTTT. This chain links TRBV2 with TRBJ2-3; 7 bases align to TRBD2. The germline CDR1 and CDR2 sequences are SNHLY and FYNNEI. This CDR3 region has 15 residues. The junction had 5 bases not matched to a gene; V was cut back by 3 bases and J by 2 bases.

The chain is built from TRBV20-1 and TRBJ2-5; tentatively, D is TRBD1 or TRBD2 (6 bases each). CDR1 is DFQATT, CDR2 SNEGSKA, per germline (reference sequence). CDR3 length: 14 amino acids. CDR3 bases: TGCACAAAGCTGGGGGGCGTAATTGGAGAGACCCAGTACTTC. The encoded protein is CTKLGGVIGETQYF.

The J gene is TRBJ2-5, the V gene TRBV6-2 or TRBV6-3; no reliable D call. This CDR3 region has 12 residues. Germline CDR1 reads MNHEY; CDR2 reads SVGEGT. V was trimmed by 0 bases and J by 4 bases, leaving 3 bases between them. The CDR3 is CASSYSRETQYF. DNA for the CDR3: TGTGCCAGCAGTTACTCGAGAGAGACCCAGTACTTC.

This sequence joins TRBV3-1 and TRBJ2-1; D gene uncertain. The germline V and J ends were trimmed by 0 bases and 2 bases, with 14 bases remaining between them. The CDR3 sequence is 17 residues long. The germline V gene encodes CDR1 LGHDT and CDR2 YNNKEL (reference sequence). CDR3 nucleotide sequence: TGTGCCAGCAGCCAAGACCCGGTGGGCCGCCCCTACAATGAGCAGTTCTTC. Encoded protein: CASSQDPVGRPYNEQFF.

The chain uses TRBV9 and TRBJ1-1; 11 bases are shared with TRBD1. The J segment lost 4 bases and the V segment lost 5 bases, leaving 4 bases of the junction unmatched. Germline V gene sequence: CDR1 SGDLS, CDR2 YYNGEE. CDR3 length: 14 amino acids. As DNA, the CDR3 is TGTGCCAGCAGGGCCGGGACAGGGGGCACTGAAGCTTTCTTT. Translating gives CASRAGTGGTEAFF.

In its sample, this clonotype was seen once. The CDR3, as DNA: TGTGCCACCAGCAGAGGAAACACCATATATTTT. Translated: CATSRGNTIYF. The J gene is TRBJ1-3, the V gene TRBV15; D uncertain. Germline V CDR1 and CDR2: LNHNV, YYDKDF (reference sequence). Trimming left V 1 base short and J 5 bases short, with 0 bases between. This CDR3 is 11 amino acids long. Full variable domain (outside the CDR3, taken from reference TRBV15 and TRBJ1-3): DAMVIQNPRYQVTQFGKPVTLSCSQTLNHNVMYWYQQKSSQAPKLLFHYYDKDFNNEADTPDNFQSRRPNTSFCFLDIRSPGLGDTAMYLCATSRGNTIYFGEGSWLTVV.

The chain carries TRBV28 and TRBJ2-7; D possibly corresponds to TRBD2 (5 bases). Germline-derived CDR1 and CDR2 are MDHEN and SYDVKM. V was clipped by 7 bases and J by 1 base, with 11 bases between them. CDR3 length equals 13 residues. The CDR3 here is CASNEGRSYEQYF. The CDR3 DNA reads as TGTGCCAGCAATGAGGGTAGGTCCTACGAGCAGTACTTC. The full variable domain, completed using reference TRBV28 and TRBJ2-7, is DVKVTQSSRYLVKRTGEKVFLECVQDMDHENMFWYRQDPGLGLRLIYFSYDVKMKEKGDIPEGYSVSREKKERFSLILESASTNQTSMYLCASNEGRSYEQYFGPGTRLTVT.

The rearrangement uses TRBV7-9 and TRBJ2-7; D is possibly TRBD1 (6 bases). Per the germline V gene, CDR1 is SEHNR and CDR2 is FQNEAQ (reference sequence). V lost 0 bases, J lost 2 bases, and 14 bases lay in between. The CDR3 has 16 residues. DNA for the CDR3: TGTGCCAGCAGCTTAGCAGGCCGGACAGACCCCTACGAGCAGTACTTC. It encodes CASSLAGRTDPYEQYF.

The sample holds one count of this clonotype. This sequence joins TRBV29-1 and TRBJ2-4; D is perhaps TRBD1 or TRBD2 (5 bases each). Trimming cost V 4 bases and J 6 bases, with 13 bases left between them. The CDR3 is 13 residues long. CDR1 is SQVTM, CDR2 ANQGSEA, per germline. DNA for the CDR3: TGCAGCGTTGCTGGGGGTTTGGGAAACATTCAGTACTTC. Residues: CSVAGGLGNIQYF.

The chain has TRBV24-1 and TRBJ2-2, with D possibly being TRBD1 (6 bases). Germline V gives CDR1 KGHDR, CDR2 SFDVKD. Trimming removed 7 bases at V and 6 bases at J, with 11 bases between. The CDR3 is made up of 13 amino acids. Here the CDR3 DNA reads TGTGCCACCAGCACAGGGTCTGCCGGGGAGCTGTTTTTT. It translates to CATSTGSAGELFF.

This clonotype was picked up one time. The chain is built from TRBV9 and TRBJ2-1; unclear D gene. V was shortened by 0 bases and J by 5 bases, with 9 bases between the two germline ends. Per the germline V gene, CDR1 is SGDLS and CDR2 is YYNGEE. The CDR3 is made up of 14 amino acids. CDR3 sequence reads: CASSVGDPDNEQFF. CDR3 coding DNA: TGTGCCAGCAGCGTAGGGGATCCCGACAATGAGCAGTTCTTC.

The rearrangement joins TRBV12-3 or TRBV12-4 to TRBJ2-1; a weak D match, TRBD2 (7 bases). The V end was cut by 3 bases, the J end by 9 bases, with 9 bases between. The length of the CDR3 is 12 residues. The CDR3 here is CASSLGGAEQFF. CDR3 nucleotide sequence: TGTGCCAGCAGTTTGGGGGGGGCTGAGCAGTTCTTC.

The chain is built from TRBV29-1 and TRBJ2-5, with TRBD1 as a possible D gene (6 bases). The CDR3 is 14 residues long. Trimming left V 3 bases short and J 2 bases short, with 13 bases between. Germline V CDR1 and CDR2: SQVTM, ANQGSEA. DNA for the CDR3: TGCAGCGTTGAGGACAGCGGCCTACAAGAGACCCAGTACTTC. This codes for CSVEDSGLQETQYF.

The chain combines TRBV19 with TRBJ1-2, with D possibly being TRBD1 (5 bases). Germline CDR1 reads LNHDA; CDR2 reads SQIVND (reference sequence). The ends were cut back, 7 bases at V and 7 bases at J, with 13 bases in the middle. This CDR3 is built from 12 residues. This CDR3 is CASTGSLFGYTF. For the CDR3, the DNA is TGTGCCAGTACAGGGTCTTTGTTTGGCTACACCTTC.

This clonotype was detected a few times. CDR3 DNA sequence: TGTGCCAGCAGTTTTGGGGTTTATAGCAATCAGCCCCAGCATTTT. Residues: CASSFGVYSNQPQHF. This sequence joins TRBV12-3 or TRBV12-4 and TRBJ1-5; D uncertain. V was trimmed by 3 bases and J by 0 bases, leaving 9 bases between them. This CDR3 has 15 residues.

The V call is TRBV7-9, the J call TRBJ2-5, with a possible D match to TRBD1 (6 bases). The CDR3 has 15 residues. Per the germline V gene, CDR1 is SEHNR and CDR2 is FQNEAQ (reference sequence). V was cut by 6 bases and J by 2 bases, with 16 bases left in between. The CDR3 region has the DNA TGTGCCAGCAGGGGCGGTCGGACAGAACAAGAGACCCAGTACTTC. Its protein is CASRGGRTEQETQYF. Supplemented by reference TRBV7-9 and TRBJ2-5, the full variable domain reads DTGVSQNPRHKITKRGQNVTFRCDPISEHNRLYWYRQTLGQGPEFLTYFQNEAQLEKSRLLSDRFSAERPKGSFSTLEIQRTEQGDSAMYLCASRGGRTEQETQYFGPGTRLLVL.

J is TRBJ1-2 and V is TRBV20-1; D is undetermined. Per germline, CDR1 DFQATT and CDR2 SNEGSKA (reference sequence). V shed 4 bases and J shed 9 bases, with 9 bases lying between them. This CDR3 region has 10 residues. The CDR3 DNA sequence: TGCAGTGCTAACCGTGGGAGCTACACCTTC. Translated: CSANRGSYTF.

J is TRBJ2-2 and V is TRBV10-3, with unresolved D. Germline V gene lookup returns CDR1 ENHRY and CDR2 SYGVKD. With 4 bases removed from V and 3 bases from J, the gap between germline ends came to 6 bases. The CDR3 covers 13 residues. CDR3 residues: CAISVGDTGELFF. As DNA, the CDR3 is TGTGCCATCAGTGTTGGAGACACCGGGGAGCTGTTTTTT.

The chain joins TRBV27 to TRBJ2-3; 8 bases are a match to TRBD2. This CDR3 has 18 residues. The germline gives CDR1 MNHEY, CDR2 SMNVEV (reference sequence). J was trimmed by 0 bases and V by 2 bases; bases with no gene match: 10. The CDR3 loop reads CASSLLIAGPRSTDTQYF. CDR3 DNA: TGTGCCAGCAGTTTACTGATAGCGGGGCCCAGAAGCACAGATACGCAGTATTTT.

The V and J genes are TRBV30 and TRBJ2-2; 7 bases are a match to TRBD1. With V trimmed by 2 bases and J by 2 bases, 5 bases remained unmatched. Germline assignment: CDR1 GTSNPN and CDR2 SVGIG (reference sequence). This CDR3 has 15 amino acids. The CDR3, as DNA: TGTGCCTGGAGTCCCGGGACAGAAAACACCGGGGAGCTGTTTTTT. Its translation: CAWSPGTENTGELFF.

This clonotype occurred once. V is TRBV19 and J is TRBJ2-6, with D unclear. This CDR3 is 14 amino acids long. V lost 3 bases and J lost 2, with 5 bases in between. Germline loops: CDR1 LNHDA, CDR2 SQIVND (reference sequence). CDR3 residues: CASSIWTGANVLTF. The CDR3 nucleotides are TGTGCCAGTAGTATTTGGACTGGGGCCAACGTCCTGACTTTC.

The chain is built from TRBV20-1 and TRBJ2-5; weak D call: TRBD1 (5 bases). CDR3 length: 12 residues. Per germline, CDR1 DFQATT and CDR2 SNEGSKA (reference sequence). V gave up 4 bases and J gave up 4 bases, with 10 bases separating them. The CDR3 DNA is TGCAGTGCTAAGGGGTCACCAGAGACCCAGTACTTC. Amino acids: CSAKGSPETQYF.

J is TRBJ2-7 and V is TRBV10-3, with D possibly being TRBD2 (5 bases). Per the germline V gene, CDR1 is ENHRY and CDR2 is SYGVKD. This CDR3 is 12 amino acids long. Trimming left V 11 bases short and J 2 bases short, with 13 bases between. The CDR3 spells CAANDGTYEQYF. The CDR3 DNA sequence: TGTGCCGCCAACGACGGGACCTACGAGCAGTACTTC.

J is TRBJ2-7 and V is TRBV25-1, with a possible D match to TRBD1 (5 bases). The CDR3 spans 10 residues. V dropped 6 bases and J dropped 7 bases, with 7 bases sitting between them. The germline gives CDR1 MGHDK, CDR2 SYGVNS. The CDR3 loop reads CASSQGEQYF. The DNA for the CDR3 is TGTGCCAGCAGCCAGGGAGAGCAGTACTTC.

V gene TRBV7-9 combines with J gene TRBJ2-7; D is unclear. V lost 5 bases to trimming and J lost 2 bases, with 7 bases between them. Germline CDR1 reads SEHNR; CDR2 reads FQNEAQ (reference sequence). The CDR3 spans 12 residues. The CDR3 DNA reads TGTGCCAGCAGCCTAACAGCCTACGAGCAGTACTTC. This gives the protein CASSLTAYEQYF.

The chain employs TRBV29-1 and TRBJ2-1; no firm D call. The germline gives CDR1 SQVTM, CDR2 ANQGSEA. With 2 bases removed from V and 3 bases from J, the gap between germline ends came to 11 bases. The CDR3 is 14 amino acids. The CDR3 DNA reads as TGCAGCGTTGAATTTTGGCATATCTACAATGAGCAGTTCTTC. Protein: CSVEFWHIYNEQFF.

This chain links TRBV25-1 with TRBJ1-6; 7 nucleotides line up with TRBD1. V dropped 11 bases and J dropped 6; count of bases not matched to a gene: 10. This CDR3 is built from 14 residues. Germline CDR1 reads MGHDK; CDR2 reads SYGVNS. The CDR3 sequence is CALGEGTVNSPLHF. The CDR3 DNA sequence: TGTGCCCTCGGAGAGGGGACAGTTAATTCACCCCTCCACTTT.

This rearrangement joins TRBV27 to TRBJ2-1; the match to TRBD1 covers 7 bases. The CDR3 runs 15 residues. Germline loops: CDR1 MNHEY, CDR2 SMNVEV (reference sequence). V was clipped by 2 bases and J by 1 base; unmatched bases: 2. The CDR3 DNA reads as TGTGCCAGCAGTTTAGCAGGGGGTTCCTACAATGAGCAGTTCTTC. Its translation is CASSLAGGSYNEQFF.